The text below deals with one T cell receptor (beta chain). The table came from immunoSEQ multiplex PCR; TCRdb's copy has only in-frame clones and leaves some out. The sample includes approximately 150,000 clones, roughly 80% seen only once; the top ten take roughly 8.4%. Trimming removed 6 bases from V and 2 bases from J; junction bases left unmatched: 5. CDR1 and CDR2 (germline): SNHLY, FYNNEI. This CDR3 region has 14 residues. Enrolled during active infection, Seattle patients were then followed longitudinally. This entry comes from a study of blood T cell repertoires in COVID-19. The specimen was peripheral blood. The J gene is TRBJ1-2, the V gene TRBV2, with 8 bases identical to TRBD1. This clonotype was obtained from a woman of 80 years or more with COVID-19, enrolled during active disease. The DNA of the CDR3 is TGTGCCAGCAGACCAGGACAGGGAAACTATGGCTACACCTTC. Its translation: CASRPGQGNYGYTF.